Listed below are T cell receptor beta chains from one sample, sequenced in a study of tumor-infiltrating lymphocytes in primary liver carcinoma. Each CDR3 protein is one row after TCRdb ran MiXCR on the multiplex PCR reads. The sample holds roughly 20,000 distinct CDR3 sequences, around three quarters seen once. The sequenced sample was liver tumor tissue from sampling region 4. These receptors came from a woman in her 30s with primary liver carcinoma and hepatitis B virus infection. Both conserved end residues are trimmed from each CDR3.

CDR3aa | v_gene | len
GSSQDWDYAYNEQF | TRBV4-3 | 14
ASSESLPGGASNTGELF | TRBV6-1 | 17
AISLDVTNSPLH | TRBV5-5 | 12
ASSLASELY | TRBV11-2 | 9
SVRGQMGADKQY | TRBV29-1 | 12
ARTPSPDYSYDEQL | TRBV5-1 | 14
ASSHWGGNQF | TRBV11-2 | 10
ASSQAQGWRGGQY | TRBV4-2 | 13
VSTSLRGNRLQSQH | TRBV6-5 | 14
ASQDWGRMNGYT | TRBV4-3 | 12
AGSEEFLVLRSNYGYT | TRBV6-1 | 16
ASMWTGARDTGELF | TRBV6-5 | 14
ASSLVSRTYKQY | TRBV11-1 | 12
ASSVDGHPPSTGTQH | TRBV5-4 | 15
ASSFLNGEQF | TRBV11-2 | 10
ASSYKDSSSYDQY | TRBV6-5 | 13
ASSRLAGDYEQY | TRBV3-1 | 12
ASSPLWTEAF | TRBV12-3/TRBV12-4 | 10
TNSLPSFRHRGGQPQH | TRBV28 | 16
ISSPQTHTGTQY | TRBV11-2 | 12
ASSRAEQGLR | TRBV12-3/TRBV12-4 | 10
PSREGNGNEQF | TRBV13 | 11
NVPGTSGSTDTQY | TRBV29-1 | 13
ARRDRSAPLSPLH | TRBV6-5 | 13